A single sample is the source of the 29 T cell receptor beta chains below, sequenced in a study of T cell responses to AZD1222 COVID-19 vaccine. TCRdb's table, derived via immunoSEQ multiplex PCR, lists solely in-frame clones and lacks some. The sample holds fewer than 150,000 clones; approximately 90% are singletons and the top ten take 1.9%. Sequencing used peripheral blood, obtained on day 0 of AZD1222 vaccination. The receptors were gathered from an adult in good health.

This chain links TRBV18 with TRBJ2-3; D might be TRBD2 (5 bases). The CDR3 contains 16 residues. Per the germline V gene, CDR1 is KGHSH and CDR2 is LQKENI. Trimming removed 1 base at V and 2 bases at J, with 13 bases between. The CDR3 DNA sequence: TGTGCCAGCTCACCACTTGGTAGCGCCGTCACAGATACGCAGTATTTT. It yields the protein CASSPLGSAVTDTQYF.

The CDR3 DNA follows: TGTGCCAGCAGTTACCCCCTGGGACAGGGCAACTATGGCTACACCTTC. It codes for CASSYPLGQGNYGYTF. The genes are TRBV6-6 and TRBJ1-2; TRBD1 agrees at 9 bases. Trimming removed 2 bases from V and 2 bases from J; junction bases left unmatched: 6. Germline CDR1 MNHNY, CDR2 SVGAGI (reference sequence). The CDR3 consists of 16 residues.

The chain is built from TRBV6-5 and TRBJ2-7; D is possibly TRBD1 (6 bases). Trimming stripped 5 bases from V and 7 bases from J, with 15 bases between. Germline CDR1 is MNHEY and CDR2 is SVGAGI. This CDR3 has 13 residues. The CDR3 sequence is CASSTGTTGEQYF. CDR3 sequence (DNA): TGTGCCAGCAGTACCGGGACAACTGGGGAGCAGTACTTC.

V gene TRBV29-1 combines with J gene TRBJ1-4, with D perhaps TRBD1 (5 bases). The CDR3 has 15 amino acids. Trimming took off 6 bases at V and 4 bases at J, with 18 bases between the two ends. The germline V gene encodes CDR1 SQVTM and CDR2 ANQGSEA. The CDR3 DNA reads TGCAGCGTGGCGGGTGTCATCCAGGGTAATGAAAAACTGTTTTTT. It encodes CSVAGVIQGNEKLFF.

The CDR3 bases are TGTGCCAGCAATTCACCAGGGGGCTCCTACAATGAGCAGTTCTTC. Translated: CASNSPGGSYNEQFF. J is TRBJ2-1 and V is TRBV3-1 (or the pseudogene TRBV3-2); 7 bases align to TRBD1. The CDR3 is made up of 15 amino acids. Per the germline V gene, CDR1 is LGHDT and CDR2 is YNNKEL (reference sequence). Losses at the gene ends were 7 bases for V and 0 bases for J; bases not matched to a gene: 6.

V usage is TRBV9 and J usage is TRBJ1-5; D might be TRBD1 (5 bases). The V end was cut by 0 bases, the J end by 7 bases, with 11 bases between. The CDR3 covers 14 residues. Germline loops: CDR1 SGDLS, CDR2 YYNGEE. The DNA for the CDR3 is TGTGCCAGCAGCGTAGCGGGGACTGGACAGCCCCAGCATTTT. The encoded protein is CASSVAGTGQPQHF.

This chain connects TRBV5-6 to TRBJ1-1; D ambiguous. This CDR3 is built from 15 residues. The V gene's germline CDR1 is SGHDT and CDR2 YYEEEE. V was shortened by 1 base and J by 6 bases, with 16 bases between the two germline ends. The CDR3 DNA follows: TGTGCCAGCAGCTTGCTGGGCAAGGGAGGGCCTGAAGCTTTCTTT. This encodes CASSLLGKGGPEAFF.

The CDR3 here is CATEPGPTNTEAFF. DNA for the CDR3: TGTGCCACCGAACCGGGGCCTACGAACACTGAAGCTTTCTTT. The chain uses TRBV15 and TRBJ1-1, with a weak D call TRBD1 (5 bases). The length of the CDR3 is 14 residues. Per the germline V gene, CDR1 is LNHNV and CDR2 is YYDKDF (reference sequence). Trimming stripped 8 bases from V and 1 base from J, with 14 bases between.

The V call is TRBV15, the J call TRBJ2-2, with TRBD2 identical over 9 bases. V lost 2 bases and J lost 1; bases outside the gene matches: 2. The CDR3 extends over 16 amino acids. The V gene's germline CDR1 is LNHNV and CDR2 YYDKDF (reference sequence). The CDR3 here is CATSRNSGGNTGELFF. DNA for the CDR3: TGTGCCACCAGCAGAAATAGCGGGGGGAACACCGGGGAGCTGTTTTTT.

The CDR3 DNA follows: TGTGCCAGCAGCTTATTGGGGGACTACGAGCAGTACTTC. Protein: CASSLLGDYEQYF. The rearrangement links TRBV13 to TRBJ2-7; D is perhaps TRBD1 or TRBD2 (5 bases each). The germline V and J ends were trimmed by 2 bases and 3 bases, with 8 bases remaining between them. This CDR3 region has 13 residues. CDR1 and CDR2 from the germline V gene are PRHDT and FYEKMQ (reference sequence). Full variable domain (missing parts from reference TRBV13 and TRBJ2-7): AAGVIQSPRHLIKEKRETATLKCYPIPRHDTVYWYQQGPGQDPQFLISFYEKMQSDKGSIPDRFSAQQFSDYHSELNMSSLELGDSALYFCASSLLGDYEQYFGPGTRLTVT.

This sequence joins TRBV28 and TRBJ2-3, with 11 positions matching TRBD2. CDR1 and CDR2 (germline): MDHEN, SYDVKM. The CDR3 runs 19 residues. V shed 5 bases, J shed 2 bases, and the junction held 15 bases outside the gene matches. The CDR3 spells CASSVSAGTSGDFTDTQYF. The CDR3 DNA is TGTGCCAGCAGTGTTTCCGCCGGGACTAGCGGTGATTTCACAGATACGCAGTATTTT.

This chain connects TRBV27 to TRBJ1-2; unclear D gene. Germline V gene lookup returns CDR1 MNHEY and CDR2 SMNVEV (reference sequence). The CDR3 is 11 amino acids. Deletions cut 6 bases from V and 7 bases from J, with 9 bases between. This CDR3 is CASSNFSGYTF. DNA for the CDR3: TGTGCCAGCAGCAACTTCAGTGGCTACACCTTC.

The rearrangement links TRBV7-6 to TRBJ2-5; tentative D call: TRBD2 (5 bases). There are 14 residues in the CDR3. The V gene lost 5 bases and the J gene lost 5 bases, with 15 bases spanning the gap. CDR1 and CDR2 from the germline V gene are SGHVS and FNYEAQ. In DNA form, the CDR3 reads TGTGCCAGCAGCGCCGGACTGCTCGGGGAGACCCAGTACTTC. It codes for CASSAGLLGETQYF.

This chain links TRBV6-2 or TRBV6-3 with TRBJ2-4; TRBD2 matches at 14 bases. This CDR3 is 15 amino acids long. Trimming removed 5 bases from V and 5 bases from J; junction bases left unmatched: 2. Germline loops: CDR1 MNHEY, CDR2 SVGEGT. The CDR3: CASSRLAGGENIQYF. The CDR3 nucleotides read TGTGCCAGCAGTAGACTAGCGGGGGGGGAAAACATTCAGTACTTC.

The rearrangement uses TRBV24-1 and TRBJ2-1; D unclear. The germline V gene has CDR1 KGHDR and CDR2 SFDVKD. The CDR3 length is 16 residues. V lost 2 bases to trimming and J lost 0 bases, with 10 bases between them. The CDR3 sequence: CATSDSAPNSYNEQFF. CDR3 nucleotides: TGTGCCACCAGTGATTCGGCACCGAACTCCTACAATGAGCAGTTCTTC.

CDR3 DNA: TGTGCCAGCTCACCACCGCCGACCCTAGAGGGTGGAAAACTGTTTTTT. Translated, it gives CASSPPPTLEGGKLFF. This chain connects TRBV18 to TRBJ1-4; no clear D. With 0 bases removed from V and 10 bases from J, the gap between germline ends came to 18 bases. Looked up from germline, CDR1 is KGHSH and CDR2 is LQKENI. This CDR3 has 16 amino acids.

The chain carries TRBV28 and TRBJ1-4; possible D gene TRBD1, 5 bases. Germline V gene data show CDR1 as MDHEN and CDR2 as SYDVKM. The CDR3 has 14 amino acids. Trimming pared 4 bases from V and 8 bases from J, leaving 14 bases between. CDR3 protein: CASSSRVEREKLFF. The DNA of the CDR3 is TGTGCCAGCAGTTCCAGGGTAGAGAGGGAAAAACTGTTTTTT.

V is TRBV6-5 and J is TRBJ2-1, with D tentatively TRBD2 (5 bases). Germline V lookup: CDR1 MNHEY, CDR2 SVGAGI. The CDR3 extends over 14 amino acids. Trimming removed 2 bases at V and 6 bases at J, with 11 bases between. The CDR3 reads CASSYGILVNEQFF. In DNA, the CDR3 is TGTGCCAGCAGTTACGGTATACTAGTCAATGAGCAGTTCTTC.

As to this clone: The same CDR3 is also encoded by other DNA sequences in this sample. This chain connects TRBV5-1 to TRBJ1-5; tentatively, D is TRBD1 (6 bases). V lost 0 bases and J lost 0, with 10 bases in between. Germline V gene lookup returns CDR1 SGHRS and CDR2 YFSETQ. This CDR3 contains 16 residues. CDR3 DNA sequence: TGCGCCAGCAGCTTGGAGGGGGGGAATAGCAATCAGCCCCAGCATTTT. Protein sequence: CASSLEGGNSNQPQHF.

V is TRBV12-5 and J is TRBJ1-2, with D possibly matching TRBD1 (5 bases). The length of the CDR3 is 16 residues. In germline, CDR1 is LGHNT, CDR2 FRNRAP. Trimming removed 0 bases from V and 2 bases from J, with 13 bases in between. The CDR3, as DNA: TGTGCTAGTGGTTTGGTACACGGGACTGAAAACTATGGCTACACCTTC. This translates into CASGLVHGTENYGYTF.

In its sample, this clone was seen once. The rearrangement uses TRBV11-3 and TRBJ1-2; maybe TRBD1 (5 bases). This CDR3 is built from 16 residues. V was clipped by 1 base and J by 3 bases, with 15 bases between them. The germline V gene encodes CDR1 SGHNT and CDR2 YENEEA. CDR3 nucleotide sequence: TGTGCCAGCAGCTTAGGCGCTGGGGCCGGTGACTATGGCTACACCTTC. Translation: CASSLGAGAGDYGYTF.

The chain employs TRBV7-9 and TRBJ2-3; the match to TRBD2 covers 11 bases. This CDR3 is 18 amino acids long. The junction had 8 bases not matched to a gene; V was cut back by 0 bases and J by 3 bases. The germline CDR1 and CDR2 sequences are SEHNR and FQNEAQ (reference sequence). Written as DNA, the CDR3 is TGTGCCAGCAGCTTAGCAAGTAGCGGGGGGGCAAGTACAGATACGCAGTATTTT. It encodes CASSLASSGGASTDTQYF. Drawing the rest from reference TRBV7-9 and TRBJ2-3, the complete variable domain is DTGVSQNPRHKITKRGQNVTFRCDPISEHNRLYWYRQTLGQGPEFLTYFQNEAQLEKSRLLSDRFSAERPKGSFSTLEIQRTEQGDSAMYLCASSLASSGGASTDTQYFGPGTRLTVL.

The CDR3 region is CAISESRGEVGNQPQHF. CDR3 coding DNA: TGTGCCATCAGTGAGTCGAGGGGGGAAGTAGGCAATCAGCCCCAGCATTTT. This rearrangement joins TRBV10-3 to TRBJ1-5, with D possibly being TRBD1 (6 bases). The CDR3 is 17 residues long. Germline assignment: CDR1 ENHRY and CDR2 SYGVKD. The ends were cut back, 0 bases at V and 2 bases at J, with 14 bases in the middle.

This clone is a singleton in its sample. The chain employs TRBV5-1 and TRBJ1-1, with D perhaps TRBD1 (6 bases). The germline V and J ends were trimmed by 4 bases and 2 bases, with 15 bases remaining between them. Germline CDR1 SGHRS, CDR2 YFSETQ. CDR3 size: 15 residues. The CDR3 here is CASSPITGPNTEAFF. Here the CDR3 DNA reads TGCGCCAGCAGCCCTATAACAGGGCCCAACACTGAAGCTTTCTTT.

The CDR3 here is CASSLLVNTEAFF. CDR3 DNA sequence: TGTGCCAGCAGCTTGCTGGTCAACACTGAAGCTTTCTTT. The chain employs TRBV5-4 and TRBJ1-1; D is unresolved. The CDR3 contains 13 residues. The germline V and J ends were trimmed by 1 base and 2 bases, with 6 bases remaining between them. Germline loops: CDR1 SGHNT, CDR2 YYREEE (reference sequence).

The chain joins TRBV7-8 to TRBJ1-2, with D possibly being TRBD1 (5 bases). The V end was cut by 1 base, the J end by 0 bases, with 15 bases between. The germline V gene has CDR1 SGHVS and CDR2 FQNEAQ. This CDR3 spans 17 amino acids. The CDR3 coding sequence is TGTGCCAGCAGCTTAGGAAGGGGAGCCCTGACTAACTATGGCTACACCTTC. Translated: CASSLGRGALTNYGYTF.

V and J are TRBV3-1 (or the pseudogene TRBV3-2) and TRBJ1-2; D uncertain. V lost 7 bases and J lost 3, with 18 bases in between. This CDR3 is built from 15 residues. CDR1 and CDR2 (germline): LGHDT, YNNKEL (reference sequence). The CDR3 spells CASTSNLDTYYGYTF. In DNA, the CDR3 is TGTGCCAGCACCTCAAACCTCGACACTTACTATGGCTACACCTTC.

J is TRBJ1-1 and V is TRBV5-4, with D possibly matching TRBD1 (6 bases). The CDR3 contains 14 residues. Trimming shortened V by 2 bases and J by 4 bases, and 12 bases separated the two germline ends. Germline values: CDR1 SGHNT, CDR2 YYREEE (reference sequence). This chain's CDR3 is CASSFGRGSTEAFF. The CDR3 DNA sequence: TGTGCCAGCAGCTTTGGTAGGGGGAGCACTGAAGCTTTCTTT.

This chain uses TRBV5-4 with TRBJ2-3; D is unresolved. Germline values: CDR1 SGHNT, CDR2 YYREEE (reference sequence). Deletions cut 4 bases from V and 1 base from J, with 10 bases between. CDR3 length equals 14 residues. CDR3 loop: CASSKGSGTDTQYF. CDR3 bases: TGTGCCAGCAGCAAAGGTTCAGGCACAGATACGCAGTATTTT.